This T cell receptor beta chain was documented in a study of T cells in Graves' hyperthyroidism and ophthalmopathy. Study background: Prior to any treatment, at the point of initial diagnosis, peripheral blood was collected.

About this clonotype itself: Its specificity is not known. One junction end does not reproduce the germline sequence, and a read error may be involved.

Germline CDR1 and CDR2: ENHRY and SYGVKD. The CDR3 is 16 amino acids. Study-level results: Ophthalmopathy was distinguished from stable hyperthyroidism by 13 V-J signatures. Most thyroid clonotypes expanded above 0.001 were also detected in blood.

Amplification targeted TCR beta CDR3 regions from RNA transcripts. A first-round RT-PCR of the TCR CDR3 used the HTBI primer set. TCRdb re-derived calls from the multiplex PCR reads in MiXCR, one entry per CDR3 protein. The sample has over 350,000 distinct CDR3 sequences; roughly 15% are singletons. The sequenced sample consisted of blood. The J gene is TRBJ2-2, the V gene TRBV10-3; possibly TRBD2 for D (5 bases). The clonotype comes from a man aged 18 to 30 with Graves' ophthalmopathy. The CDR3 is CAISESTKRNTRELFF. For the CDR3, the DNA is TGTGCCATCAGTGAGTCGACTAAGCGGAACACCAGGGAGCTGTTTTTT.